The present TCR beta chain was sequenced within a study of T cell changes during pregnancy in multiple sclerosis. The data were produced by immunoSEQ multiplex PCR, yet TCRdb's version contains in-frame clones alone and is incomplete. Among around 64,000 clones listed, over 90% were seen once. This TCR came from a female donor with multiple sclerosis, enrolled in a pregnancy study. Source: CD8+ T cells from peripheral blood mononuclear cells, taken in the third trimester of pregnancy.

The CDR3 sequence: CAWRETVNEQYF. As DNA, the CDR3 is TGTGCCTGGAGGGAGACCGTAAACGAGCAGTACTTC. The rearrangement links TRBV30 to TRBJ2-7; D uncertain. The germline V and J ends were trimmed by 3 bases and 5 bases, with 11 bases remaining between them. The germline gives CDR1 GTSNPN, CDR2 SVGIG (reference sequence). The CDR3 is 12 amino acids. The variable domain in full, completed from reference TRBV30 and TRBJ2-7, reads SQTIHQWPATLVQPVGSPLSLECTVEGTSNPNLYWYRQAAGRGLQLLFYSVGIGQISSEVPQNLSASRPQDRQFILSSKKLLLSDSGFYLCAWRETVNEQYFGPGTRLTVT.